The 2 T cell receptor beta chains below come from one sample, sequenced in a study of blood T cell repertoires in COVID-19. Data came from immunoSEQ multiplex PCR; TCRdb stores just in-frame clones and leaves some out. Of 70,000 to 95,000 clones listed, 70% to 90% are singletons. Sequencing was performed on peripheral blood. The receptor set was obtained from a human donor in a cohort sampled during active COVID-19.

The V and J genes are TRBV7-9 and TRBJ2-5; 16 bases map to TRBD2. The V and J ends lost 5 bases and 4 bases, in that order; junction bases with no gene match: 7. The CDR3 runs to 17 residues. CDR1 and CDR2 from the germline V gene are SEHNR and FQNEAQ (reference sequence). CDR3 sequence: CASSKPGLAGGLETQYF. The CDR3 coding sequence is TGTGCCAGCAGCAAACCGGGACTAGCGGGGGGGCTAGAGACCCAGTACTTC.

V is TRBV19 and J is TRBJ2-3, with D uncertain. Trimming stripped 5 bases from V and 3 bases from J, with 12 bases between. This CDR3 is 14 amino acids long. The germline CDR1 and CDR2 sequences are LNHDA and SQIVND (reference sequence). The CDR3 region is CASSQSGSTDTQYF. CDR3 DNA: TGTGCCAGTAGTCAATCAGGCTCGACAGATACGCAGTATTTT.